The clone carrying this TCR beta chain was detected ten times or more. This sample is part of a study of Graves' ophthalmopathy and Graves' hyperthyroidism. Aged 18 to 65, hyperthyroidism patients had new diagnoses of under 2 months' duration. Amplifying from RNA transcripts, the study obtained TCR beta CDR3 regions. The library came from an HTBI-primed first-round RT-PCR and a second-round multiplex PCR. TCRdb reanalysed the multiplex PCR reads using MiXCR and keeps one entry per CDR3 protein. The sample lists 400,000 to 500,000 distinct CDR3 sequences, 20% to 25% occurring once. Germline V gives CDR1 MNHNS, CDR2 SASEGT. V was pared by 4 bases and J by 2 bases, with 2 bases of the junction left unmatched. This CDR3 has 14 residues.

Material for sequencing was peripheral blood. This TCR was sampled from a woman aged 18-30 years with stable Graves' hyperthyroidism. The chain carries TRBV6-1 and TRBJ2-5, with TRBD1 matching 9 bases. CDR3 in amino acids: CASSATGGQETQYF. In nucleotides, the CDR3 is TGTGCCAGCAGTGCGACAGGGGGACAAGAGACCCAGTACTTC.